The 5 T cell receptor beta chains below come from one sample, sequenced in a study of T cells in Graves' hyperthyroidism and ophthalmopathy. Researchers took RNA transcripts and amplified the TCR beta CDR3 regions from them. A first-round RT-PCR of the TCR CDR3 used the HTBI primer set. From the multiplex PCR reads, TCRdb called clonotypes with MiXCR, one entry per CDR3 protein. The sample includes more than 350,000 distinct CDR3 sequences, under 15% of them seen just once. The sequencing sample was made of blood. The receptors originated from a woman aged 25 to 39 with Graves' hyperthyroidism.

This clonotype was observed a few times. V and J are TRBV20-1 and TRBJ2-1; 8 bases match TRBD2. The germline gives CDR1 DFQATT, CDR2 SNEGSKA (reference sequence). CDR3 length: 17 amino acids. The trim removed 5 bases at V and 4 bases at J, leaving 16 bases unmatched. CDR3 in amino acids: CSASRGGIAGTYNEQFF. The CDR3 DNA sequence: TGCAGTGCTTCCCGGGGGGGGATAGCGGGAACATACAATGAGCAGTTCTTC.

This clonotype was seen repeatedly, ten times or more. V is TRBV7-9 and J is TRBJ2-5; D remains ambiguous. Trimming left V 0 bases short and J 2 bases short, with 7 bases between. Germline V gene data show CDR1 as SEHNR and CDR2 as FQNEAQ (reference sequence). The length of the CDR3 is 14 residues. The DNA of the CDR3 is TGTGCCAGCAGCTTAGCATCTCTACAAGAGACCCAGTACTTC. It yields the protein CASSLASLQETQYF.

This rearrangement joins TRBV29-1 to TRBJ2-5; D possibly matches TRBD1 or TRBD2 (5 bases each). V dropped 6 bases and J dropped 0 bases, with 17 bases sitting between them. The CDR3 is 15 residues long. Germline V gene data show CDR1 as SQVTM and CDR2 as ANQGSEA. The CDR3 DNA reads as TGCAGCGTACTTTTTTGGGGCGGGTACCAAGAGACCCAGTACTTC. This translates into CSVLFWGGYQETQYF.

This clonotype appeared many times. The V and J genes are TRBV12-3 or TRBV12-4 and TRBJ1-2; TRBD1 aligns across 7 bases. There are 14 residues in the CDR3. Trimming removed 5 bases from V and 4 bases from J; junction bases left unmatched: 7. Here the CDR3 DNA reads TGTGCCAGCAGTCTACAGGGGTGGGTCTATGGCTACACCTTC. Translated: CASSLQGWVYGYTF.

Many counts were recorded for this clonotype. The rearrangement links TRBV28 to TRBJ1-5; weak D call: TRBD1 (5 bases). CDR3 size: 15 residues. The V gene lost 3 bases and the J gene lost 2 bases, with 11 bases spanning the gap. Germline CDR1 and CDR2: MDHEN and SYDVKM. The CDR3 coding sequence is TGTGCCAGCAGTTTTCCCGGGACGGGCAATCAGCCCCAGCATTTT. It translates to CASSFPGTGNQPQHF.